This TCR beta chain is drawn from a study of graft-versus-host responses after intestinal transplantation. Regarding this clone: Its antigen is unidentified.

Profiled with immunoSEQ multiplex PCR; TCRdb holds only in-frame clones, not every one. In the table there are 130,000 to 150,000 clones, around 90% of which are singletons. This CDR3 contains 17 residues. V lost 6 bases and J lost 5, with 23 bases in between. Per the germline V gene, CDR1 is LNHDA and CDR2 is SQIVND (reference sequence). The TCR was taken from a human donor who received an intestinal transplant. This sample comprised unstimulated CD4+ T cells sorted from spleen or lymph node cells, obtained before intestinal transplant. The chain combines TRBV19 with TRBJ1-5; D is possibly TRBD1 (6 bases). The CDR3 nucleotides are TGTGCCAGTAGCAATAGGGGGGCTTCGGTAAATCATCAGCCCCAGCATTTT. Translating it yields CASSNRGASVNHQPQHF.